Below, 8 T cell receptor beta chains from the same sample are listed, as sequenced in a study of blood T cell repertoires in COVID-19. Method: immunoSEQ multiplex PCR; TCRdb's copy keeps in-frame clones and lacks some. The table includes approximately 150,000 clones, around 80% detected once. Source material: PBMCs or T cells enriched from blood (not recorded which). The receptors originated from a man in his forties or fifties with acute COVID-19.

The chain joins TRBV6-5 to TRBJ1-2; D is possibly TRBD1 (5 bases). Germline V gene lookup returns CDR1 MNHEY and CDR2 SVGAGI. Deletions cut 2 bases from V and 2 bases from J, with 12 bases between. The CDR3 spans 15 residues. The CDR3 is CASSYGGDGNYGYTF. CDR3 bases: TGTGCCAGCAGTTACGGAGGGGATGGAAACTATGGCTACACCTTC.

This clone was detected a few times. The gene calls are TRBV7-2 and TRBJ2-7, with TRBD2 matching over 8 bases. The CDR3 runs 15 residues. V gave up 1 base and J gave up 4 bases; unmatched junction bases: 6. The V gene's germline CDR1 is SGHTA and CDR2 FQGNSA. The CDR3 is CASSLGSGGFYEQYF. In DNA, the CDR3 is TGTGCCAGCAGCTTAGGGAGCGGGGGTTTTTACGAGCAGTACTTC.

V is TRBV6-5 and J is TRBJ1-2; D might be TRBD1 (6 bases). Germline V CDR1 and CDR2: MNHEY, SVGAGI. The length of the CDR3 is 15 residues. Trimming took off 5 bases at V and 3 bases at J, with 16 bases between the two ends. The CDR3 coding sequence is TGTGCCAGCAGTCCTAACAGGGAGGGGTACTATGGCTACACCTTC. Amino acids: CASSPNREGYYGYTF.

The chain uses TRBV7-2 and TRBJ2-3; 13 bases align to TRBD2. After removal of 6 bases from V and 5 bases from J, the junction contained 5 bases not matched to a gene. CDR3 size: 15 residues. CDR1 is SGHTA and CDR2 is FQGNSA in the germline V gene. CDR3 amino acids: CASSRTSGGVDTQYF. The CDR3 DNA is TGTGCCAGCAGTCGGACTAGCGGGGGAGTAGATACGCAGTATTTT.

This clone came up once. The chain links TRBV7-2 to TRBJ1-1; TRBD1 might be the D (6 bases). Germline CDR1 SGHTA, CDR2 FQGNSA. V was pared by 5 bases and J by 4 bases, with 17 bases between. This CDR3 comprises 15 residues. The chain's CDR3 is CASSLRTDHITEAFF. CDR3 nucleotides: TGTGCCAGCAGCCTCCGGACAGACCACATCACTGAAGCTTTCTTT. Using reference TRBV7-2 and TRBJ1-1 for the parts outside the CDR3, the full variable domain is GAGVSQSPSNKVTEKGKDVELRCDPISGHTALYWYRQSLGQGLEFLIYFQGNSAPDKSGLPSDRFSAERTGGSVSTLTIQRTQQEDSAVYLCASSLRTDHITEAFFGQGTRLTVV.

CDR3 sequence reads: CASSFGTSGPLGTDTQYF. The CDR3 nucleotides read TGCGCCAGCAGCTTCGGGACTAGCGGGCCCCTGGGCACAGATACGCAGTATTTT. The chain links TRBV5-1 to TRBJ2-3; 12 positions agree with TRBD2. CDR3 length: 18 residues. V lost 2 bases and J lost 1; bases outside the gene matches: 8. Looked up from germline, CDR1 is SGHRS and CDR2 is YFSETQ.

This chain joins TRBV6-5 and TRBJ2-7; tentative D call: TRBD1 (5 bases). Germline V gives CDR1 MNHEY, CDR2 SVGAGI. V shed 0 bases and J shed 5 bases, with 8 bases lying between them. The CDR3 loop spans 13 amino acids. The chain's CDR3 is CASSYSPGNEQYF. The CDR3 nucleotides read TGTGCCAGCAGTTACTCCCCAGGGAACGAGCAGTACTTC.

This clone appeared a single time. CDR3 in DNA: TGTGCCAGCAGCATGATGAGTACAGTGAACACTGAAGCTTTCTTT. Amino acids: CASSMMSTVNTEAFF. This rearrangement joins TRBV7-2 to TRBJ1-1, with D unresolved. The CDR3 runs to 15 residues. Per germline, CDR1 SGHTA and CDR2 FQGNSA. V shed 5 bases and J shed 0 bases, with 13 bases lying between them.